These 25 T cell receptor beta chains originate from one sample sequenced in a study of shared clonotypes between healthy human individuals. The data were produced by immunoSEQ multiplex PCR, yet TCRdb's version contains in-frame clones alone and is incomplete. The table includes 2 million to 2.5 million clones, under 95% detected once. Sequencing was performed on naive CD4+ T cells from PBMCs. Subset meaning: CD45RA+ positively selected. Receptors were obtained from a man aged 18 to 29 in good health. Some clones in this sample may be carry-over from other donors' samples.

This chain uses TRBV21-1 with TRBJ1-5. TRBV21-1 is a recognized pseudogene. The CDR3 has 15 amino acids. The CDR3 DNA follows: TGTGCCAGCAGCAAATCCAACCACGGCAATCAGCCCCAGCATTTT. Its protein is CASSKSNHGNQPQHF.

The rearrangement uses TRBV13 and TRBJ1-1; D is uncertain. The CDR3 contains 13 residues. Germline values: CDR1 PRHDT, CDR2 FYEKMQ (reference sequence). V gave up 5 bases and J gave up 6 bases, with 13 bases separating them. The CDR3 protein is CASSMNRVSEAFF. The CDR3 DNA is TGTGCCAGCAGCATGAACCGGGTCTCTGAAGCTTTCTTT.

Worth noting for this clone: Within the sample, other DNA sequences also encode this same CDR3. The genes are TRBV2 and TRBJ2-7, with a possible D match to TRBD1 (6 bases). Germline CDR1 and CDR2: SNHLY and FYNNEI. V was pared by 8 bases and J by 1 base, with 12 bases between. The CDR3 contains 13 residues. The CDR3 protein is CASSRDTSYEQYF. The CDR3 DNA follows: TGTGCCAGCTCACGGGACACGTCCTACGAGCAGTACTTC.

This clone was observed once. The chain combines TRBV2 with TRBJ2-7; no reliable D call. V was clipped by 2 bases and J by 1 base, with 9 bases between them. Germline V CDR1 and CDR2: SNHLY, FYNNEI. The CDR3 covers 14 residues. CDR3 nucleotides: TGTGCCAGCAGTGAACTACTGGGGTCCTACGAGCAGTACTTC. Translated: CASSELLGSYEQYF.

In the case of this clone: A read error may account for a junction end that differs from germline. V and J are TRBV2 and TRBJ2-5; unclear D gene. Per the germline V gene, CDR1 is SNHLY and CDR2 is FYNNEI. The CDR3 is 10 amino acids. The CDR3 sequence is CASSEAGPNF. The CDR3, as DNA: TGTGCCAGCAGTGAAGCCGGGCCAAACTTC.

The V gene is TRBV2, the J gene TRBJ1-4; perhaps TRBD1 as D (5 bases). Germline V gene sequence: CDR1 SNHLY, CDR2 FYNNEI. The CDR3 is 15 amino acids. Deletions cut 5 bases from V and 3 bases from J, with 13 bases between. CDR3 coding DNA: TGTGCCAGCAGTCGTCAGGGTTTGTCTAATGAAAAACTGTTTTTT. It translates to CASSRQGLSNEKLFF.

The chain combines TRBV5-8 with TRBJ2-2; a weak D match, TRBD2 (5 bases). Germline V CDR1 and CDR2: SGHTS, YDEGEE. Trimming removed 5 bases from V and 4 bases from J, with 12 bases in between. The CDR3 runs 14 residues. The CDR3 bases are TGTGCCAGCAGTTGGGGTCTAGCCACCGGGGAGCTGTTTTTT. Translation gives CASSWGLATGELFF.

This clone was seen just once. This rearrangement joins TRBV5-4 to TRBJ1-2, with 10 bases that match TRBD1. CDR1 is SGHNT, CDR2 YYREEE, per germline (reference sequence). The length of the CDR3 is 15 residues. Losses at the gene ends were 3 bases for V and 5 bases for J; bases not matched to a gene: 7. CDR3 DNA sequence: TGTGCCAGCAGCTACTGGACAGGGGGAGAATATGGCTACACCTTC. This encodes CASSYWTGGEYGYTF.

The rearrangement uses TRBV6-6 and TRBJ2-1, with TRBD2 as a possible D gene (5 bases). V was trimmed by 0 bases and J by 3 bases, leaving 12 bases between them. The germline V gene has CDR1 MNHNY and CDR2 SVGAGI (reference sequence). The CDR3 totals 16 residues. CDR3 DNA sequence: TGTGCCAGCAGTTACTCTCCGCCCGGGGTCTACAATGAGCAGTTCTTC. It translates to CASSYSPPGVYNEQFF.

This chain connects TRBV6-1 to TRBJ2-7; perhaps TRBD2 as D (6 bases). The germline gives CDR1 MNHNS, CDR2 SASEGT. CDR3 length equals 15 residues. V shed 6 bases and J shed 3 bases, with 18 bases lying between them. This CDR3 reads CASRVTGGVGYEQYF. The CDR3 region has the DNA TGTGCCAGCAGGGTGACTGGCGGGGTAGGCTACGAGCAGTACTTC.

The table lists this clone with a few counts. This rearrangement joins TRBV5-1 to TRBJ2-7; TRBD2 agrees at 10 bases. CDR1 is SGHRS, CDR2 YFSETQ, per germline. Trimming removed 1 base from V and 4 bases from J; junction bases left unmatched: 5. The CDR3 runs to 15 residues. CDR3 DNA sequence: TGCGCCAGCAGCTTGTGGCTAGCGGGAGCATACGAGCAGTACTTC. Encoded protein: CASSLWLAGAYEQYF.

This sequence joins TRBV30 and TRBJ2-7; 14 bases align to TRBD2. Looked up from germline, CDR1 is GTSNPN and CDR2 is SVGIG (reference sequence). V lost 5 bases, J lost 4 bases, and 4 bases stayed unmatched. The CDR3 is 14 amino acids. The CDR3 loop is CAWGTSGSGYEQYF. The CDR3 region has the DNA TGTGCCTGGGGGACTAGCGGGAGTGGGTACGAGCAGTACTTC.

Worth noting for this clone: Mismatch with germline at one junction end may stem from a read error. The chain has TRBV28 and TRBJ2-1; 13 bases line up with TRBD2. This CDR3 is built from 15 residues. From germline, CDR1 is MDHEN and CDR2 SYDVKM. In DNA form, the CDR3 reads TGTGCCAGCAGTCTCCGGACTAGCGGGAGTGGTCAAAGGCTCTTC. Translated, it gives CASSLRTSGSGQRLF. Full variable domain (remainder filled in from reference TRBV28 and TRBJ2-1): DVKVTQSSRYLVKRTGEKVFLECVQDMDHENMFWYRQDPGLGLRLIYFSYDVKMKEKGDIPEGYSVSREKKERFSLILESASTNQTSMYLCASSLRTSGSGQRLFGPGTRLTVL.

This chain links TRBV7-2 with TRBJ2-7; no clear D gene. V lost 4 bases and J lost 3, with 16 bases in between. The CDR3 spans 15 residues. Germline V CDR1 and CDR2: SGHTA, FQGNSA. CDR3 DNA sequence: TGTGCCAGCAGCTCCCAAGGCGCCTTGGACTACGAGCAGTACTTC. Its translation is CASSSQGALDYEQYF.

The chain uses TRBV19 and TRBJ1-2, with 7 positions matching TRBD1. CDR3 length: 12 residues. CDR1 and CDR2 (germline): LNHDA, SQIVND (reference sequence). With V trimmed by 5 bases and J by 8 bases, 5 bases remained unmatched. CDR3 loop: CASSRKQGGYTF. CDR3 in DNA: TGTGCCAGTAGTCGAAAACAGGGGGGCTACACCTTC. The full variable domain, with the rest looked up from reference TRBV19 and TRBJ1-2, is DGGITQSPKYLFRKEGQNVTLSCEQNLNHDAMYWYRQDPGQGLRLIYYSQIVNDFQKGDIAEGYSVSREKKESFPLTVTSAQKNPTAFYLCASSRKQGGYTFGSGTRLTVV.

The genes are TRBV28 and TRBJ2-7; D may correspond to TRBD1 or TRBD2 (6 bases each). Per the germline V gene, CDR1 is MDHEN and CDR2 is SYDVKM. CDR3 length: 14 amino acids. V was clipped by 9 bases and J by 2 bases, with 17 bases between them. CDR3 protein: CASQSGANTYEQYF. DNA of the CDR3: TGTGCCAGTCAGTCGGGGGCTAACACCTACGAGCAGTACTTC.

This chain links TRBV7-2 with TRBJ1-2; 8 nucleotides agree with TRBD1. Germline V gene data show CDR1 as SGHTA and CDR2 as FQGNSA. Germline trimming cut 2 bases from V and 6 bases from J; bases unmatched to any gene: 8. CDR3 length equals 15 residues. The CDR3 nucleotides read TGTGCCAGCAGCTTACCCCGGGACAGGAGTCATGGCTACACCTTC. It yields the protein CASSLPRDRSHGYTF.

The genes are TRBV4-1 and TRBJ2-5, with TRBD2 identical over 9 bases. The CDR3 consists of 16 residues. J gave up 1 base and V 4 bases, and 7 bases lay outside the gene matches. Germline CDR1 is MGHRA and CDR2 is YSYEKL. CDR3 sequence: CASSLVALAGQETQYF. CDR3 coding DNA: TGCGCCAGCAGCCTGGTGGCACTAGCGGGCCAAGAGACCCAGTACTTC.

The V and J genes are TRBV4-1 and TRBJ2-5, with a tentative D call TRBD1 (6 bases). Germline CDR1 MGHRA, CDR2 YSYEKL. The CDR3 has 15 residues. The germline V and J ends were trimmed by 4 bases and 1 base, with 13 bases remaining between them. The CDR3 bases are TGCGCCAGCAGCCCGGGCACAGGGATCCAAGAGACCCAGTACTTC. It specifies CASSPGTGIQETQYF.

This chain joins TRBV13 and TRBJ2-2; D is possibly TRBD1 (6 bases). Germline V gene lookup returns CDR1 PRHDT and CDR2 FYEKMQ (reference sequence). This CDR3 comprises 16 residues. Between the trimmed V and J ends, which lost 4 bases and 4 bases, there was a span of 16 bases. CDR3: CASSYYRDGFTGELFF. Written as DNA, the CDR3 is TGTGCCAGCAGCTATTACAGGGACGGGTTCACCGGGGAGCTGTTTTTT.

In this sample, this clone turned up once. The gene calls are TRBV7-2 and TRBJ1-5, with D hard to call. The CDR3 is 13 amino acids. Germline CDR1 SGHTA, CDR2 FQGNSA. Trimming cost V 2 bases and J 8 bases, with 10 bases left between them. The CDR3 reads CASSLRQVEPQHF. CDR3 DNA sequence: TGTGCCAGCAGCTTACGACAAGTGGAGCCCCAGCATTTT.

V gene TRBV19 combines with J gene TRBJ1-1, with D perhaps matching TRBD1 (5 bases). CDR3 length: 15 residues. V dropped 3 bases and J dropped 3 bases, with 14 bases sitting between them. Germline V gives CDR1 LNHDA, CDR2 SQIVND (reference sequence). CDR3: CASSMGPPGYTEAFF. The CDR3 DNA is TGTGCCAGTAGTATGGGACCTCCGGGGTACACTGAAGCTTTCTTT.

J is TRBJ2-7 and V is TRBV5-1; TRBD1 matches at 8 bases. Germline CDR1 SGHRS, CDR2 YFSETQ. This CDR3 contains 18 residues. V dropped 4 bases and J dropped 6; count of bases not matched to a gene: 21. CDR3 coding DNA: TGCGCCAGCAGCACGAGACAGGGGCCCCAATGGCTCTCGATCGAGCAGTACTTC. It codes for CASSTRQGPQWLSIEQYF.

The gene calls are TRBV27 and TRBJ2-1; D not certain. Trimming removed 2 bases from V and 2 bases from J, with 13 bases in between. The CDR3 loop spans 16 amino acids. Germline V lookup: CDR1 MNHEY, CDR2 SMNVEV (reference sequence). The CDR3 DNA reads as TGTGCCAGCAGTTTACCAGTCCCCGGCGCCTACAATGAGCAGTTCTTC. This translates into CASSLPVPGAYNEQFF.

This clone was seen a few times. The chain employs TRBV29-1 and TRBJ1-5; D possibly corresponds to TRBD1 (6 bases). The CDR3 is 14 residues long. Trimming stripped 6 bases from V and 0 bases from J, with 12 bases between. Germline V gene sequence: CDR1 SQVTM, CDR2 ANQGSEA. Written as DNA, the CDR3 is TGCAGCGTCGCCGACAGGAATAGCAATCAGCCCCAGCATTTT. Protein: CSVADRNSNQPQHF.